These 16 T cell receptor beta chains originate from one sample sequenced in a study of OX40 agonist ivuxolimab in advanced cancers. Here immunoSEQ multiplex PCR was the method, and the copy in TCRdb shows in-frame clones only, minus some. The table shows around 44,000 clones, with approximately 80% occurring only once. The specimen comprised CD4+ or CD8+ T cells sorted from blood, sampled in a trial of the OX40 agonist ivuxolimab. Receptors were obtained from an adult with an advanced solid tumor such as melanoma, head and neck, liver or kidney cancer.

The rearrangement links TRBV5-1 to TRBJ1-2, with a possible D match to TRBD1 (6 bases). Germline V gives CDR1 SGHRS, CDR2 YFSETQ. CDR3 size: 16 residues. Trimming took 0 bases from V and 4 from J, leaving 16 bases between them. The CDR3 reads CASSLAPRGASYGYTF. The CDR3 nucleotides are TGCGCCAGCAGCTTGGCCCCCAGGGGCGCATCCTATGGCTACACCTTC.

The gene calls are TRBV6-5 and TRBJ2-7, with 9 positions matching TRBD1. The CDR3 length is 15 residues. CDR1 and CDR2 from the germline V gene are MNHEY and SVGAGI. After removal of 6 bases from V and 0 bases from J, the junction contained 6 bases not matched to a gene. Here the CDR3 DNA reads TGTGCCAGCAGGACCGACAGGGGGAGCTCCTACGAGCAGTACTTC. This gives the protein CASRTDRGSSYEQYF.

This sequence joins TRBV5-1 and TRBJ2-3; D not certain. In germline, CDR1 is SGHRS, CDR2 YFSETQ. The CDR3 extends over 11 amino acids. With 4 bases removed from V and 2 bases from J, the gap between germline ends came to 2 bases. The CDR3 loop is CASSNTDTQYF. The CDR3 DNA follows: TGCGCCAGCAGCAACACAGATACGCAGTATTTT.

The chain combines TRBV30 with TRBJ1-2, with D possibly being TRBD1 (5 bases). Trimming took 2 bases from V and 4 from J, leaving 14 bases between them. Germline values: CDR1 GTSNPN, CDR2 SVGIG (reference sequence). The CDR3 is 14 residues long. The CDR3 here is CAWSFPGTIYGYTF. CDR3 coding DNA: TGTGCCTGGAGTTTCCCCGGGACCATCTATGGCTACACCTTC.

The chain uses TRBV6-1 and TRBJ1-2; D remains ambiguous. CDR1 and CDR2 (germline): MNHNS, SASEGT. V was pared by 6 bases and J by 5 bases, with 13 bases between. The CDR3 extends over 13 amino acids. The CDR3 DNA follows: TGTGCCAGCAGCCAGAGGAGAGTGTATGGCTACACCTTC. It specifies CASSQRRVYGYTF.

The chain carries TRBV5-1 and TRBJ2-5; TRBD2 agrees at 10 bases. CDR1 and CDR2 from the germline V gene are SGHRS and YFSETQ. V gave up 3 bases and J gave up 2 bases; unmatched junction bases: 7. The CDR3 runs 16 residues. The DNA of the CDR3 is TGCGCCAGCAGCTGGGGACTAGCGAACCTACAAGAGACCCAGTACTTC. Its translation: CASSWGLANLQETQYF.

The gene calls are TRBV2 and TRBJ2-7; TRBD2 aligns across 10 bases. CDR3 length: 15 amino acids. Germline CDR1 SNHLY, CDR2 FYNNEI. V dropped 3 bases and J dropped 4; count of bases not matched to a gene: 6. The CDR3 here is CASSERASGSYEQYF. CDR3 nucleotide sequence: TGTGCCAGCAGTGAGCGGGCTAGCGGGAGTTACGAGCAGTACTTC.

This clone showed up just once. The chain joins TRBV30 to TRBJ1-2; 7 bases agree with TRBD1. Germline trimming cut 0 bases from V and 2 bases from J; bases unmatched to any gene: 3. This CDR3 is built from 14 residues. The V gene's germline CDR1 is GTSNPN and CDR2 SVGIG (reference sequence). The CDR3: CAWSVGRGNYGYTF. The CDR3 DNA reads TGTGCCTGGAGTGTCGGCAGGGGGAACTATGGCTACACCTTC.

This chain uses TRBV18 with TRBJ1-2; tentatively, D is TRBD1 (5 bases). The CDR3 loop spans 12 amino acids. Looked up from germline, CDR1 is KGHSH and CDR2 is LQKENI. V was shortened by 6 bases and J by 8 bases, with 13 bases between the two germline ends. The CDR3, as DNA: TGTGCCAGCTCGTTCCCAGGGAGGGGCTACACCTTC. Amino acid sequence: CASSFPGRGYTF.

The rearrangement links TRBV5-1 to TRBJ2-7, with 9 positions matching TRBD2. After removal of 4 bases from V and 5 bases from J, the junction contained 7 bases not matched to a gene. Germline V CDR1 and CDR2: SGHRS, YFSETQ. The CDR3 is 14 residues long. The CDR3 here is CASSTGTSRNEQYF. In DNA form, the CDR3 reads TGCGCCAGCAGCACTGGGACTAGCCGTAACGAGCAGTACTTC.

A remark on this clone: A read error may account for a junction end that differs from germline. The genes are TRBV28 and TRBJ2-7; D ambiguous. Looked up from germline, CDR1 is MDHEN and CDR2 is SYDVKM. The CDR3 sequence is 14 residues long. CDR3 DNA sequence: TGTGCCAGCAGTTTGGGAATAGAAGCGCATCTAATGTCATTC. This codes for CASSLGIEAHLMSF. The entire variable domain, with the rest obtained from reference TRBV28 and TRBJ2-7, is as follows: DVKVTQSSRYLVKRTGEKVFLECVQDMDHENMFWYRQDPGLGLRLIYFSYDVKMKEKGDIPEGYSVSREKKERFSLILESASTNQTSMYLCASSLGIEAHLMSFGPGTRLTVT.

The V call is TRBV6-6, the J call TRBJ1-2, with 9 nucleotides matching TRBD1. The CDR3 has 14 residues. Trimming removed 5 bases from V and 4 bases from J; junction bases left unmatched: 5. Germline V CDR1 and CDR2: MNHNY, SVGAGI (reference sequence). CDR3 in DNA: TGTGCCAGCAGTGGACAGGGGCAGCCCTATGGCTACACCTTC. Its translation is CASSGQGQPYGYTF.

This clone came up a few times. The V call is TRBV28, the J call TRBJ2-2; the D call may be TRBD1 or TRBD2 (5 bases each). The V gene lost 4 bases and the J gene lost 7 bases, with 16 bases spanning the gap. The CDR3 contains 15 residues. Germline V gene sequence: CDR1 MDHEN, CDR2 SYDVKM. The CDR3 coding sequence is TGTGCCAGCAGTTATGGGGGAAAATCGGGCGGGGAGCTGTTTTTT. It encodes CASSYGGKSGGELFF.

The V call is TRBV9, the J call TRBJ2-2; TRBD2 is a possible D gene (5 bases). V shed 1 base and J shed 4 bases, with 11 bases lying between them. Germline CDR1 SGDLS, CDR2 YYNGEE. This CDR3 has 15 amino acids. The CDR3 protein is CASSVSGKSTGELFF. In DNA form, the CDR3 reads TGTGCCAGCAGCGTATCGGGAAAGTCCACCGGGGAGCTGTTTTTT.

As DNA, the CDR3 is TGCGCCAGCAGCCAAGGACCTATTAGGGGGTACACTGAAGCTTTCTTT. Amino acid sequence: CASSQGPIRGYTEAFF. V gene TRBV4-3 combines with J gene TRBJ1-1, with TRBD1 as a possible D gene (6 bases). This CDR3 spans 16 amino acids. Per the germline V gene, CDR1 is LGHNA and CDR2 is YSLEER. Trimming stripped 1 base from V and 3 bases from J, with 15 bases between.

This clone turned up a few times. This chain uses TRBV27 with TRBJ2-5; 8 bases fit TRBD2. The CDR3 is 15 residues long. V lost 5 bases, J lost 5 bases, and 10 bases stayed unmatched. Germline V gene data show CDR1 as MNHEY and CDR2 as SMNVEV (reference sequence). Here the CDR3 reads CASSLVAGSRETQYF. CDR3 in DNA: TGTGCCAGCAGTCTCGTAGCGGGATCGAGGGAGACCCAGTACTTC.